Listed below are T cell receptor beta chains from one sample, sequenced in a study of blood T cell repertoires in COVID-19. Sequencing used immunoSEQ multiplex PCR; TCRdb keeps in-frame clones, though not all of them. The table includes under 400,000 clones, more than 70% detected once. Material: peripheral blood. The receptors shown here come from a woman aged 60 to 75 with COVID-19, enrolled during active disease. The CDR3 runs from the conserved cysteine through the conserved F or W. The D gene is left open where the match is weak. Expanded clones are given a class, and other clones once, few, many or no size at all.

D gene | J gene | clone size | V gene | CDR3 protein | CDR3 DNA
. | TRBJ2-7 | . | TRBV10-3 | CAIGSRDITYEQYF | TGTGCCATCGGGTCCCGGGACATTACCTACGAGCAGTACTTC
. | TRBJ1-5 | once | TRBV2 | CACSVGNQPQHF | TGTGCCTGTTCGGTTGGCAATCAGCCCCAGCATTTT
. | TRBJ1-2 | . | TRBV10-3 | CAISEGQGRNYGYTF | TGTGCCATCAGTGAAGGTCAGGGAAGGAACTATGGCTACACCTTC
. | TRBJ1-5 | . | TRBV7-8 | CASSPGTRGNQPQHF | TGTGCCAGCAGCCCCGGGACACGAGGCAATCAGCCCCAGCATTTT
. | TRBJ1-1 | . | TRBV2 | CASIREGGTEAFF | TGTGCCAGCATAAGGGAAGGAGGGACTGAAGCTTTCTTT
. | TRBJ1-5 | . | TRBV15 | CATSRDWDKLNQPQHF | TGTGCCACCAGCAGAGATTGGGACAAGCTCAATCAGCCCCAGCATTTT
. | TRBJ2-1 | . | TRBV12-3/TRBV12-4 | CASRPPGNEQFF | TGTGCCAGCAGACCCCCGGGGAATGAGCAGTTCTTC
TRBD2 | TRBJ2-1 | . | TRBV5-1 | CASSHLAGPYNEQFF | TGCGCCAGCAGCCACTTAGCGGGGCCCTACAATGAGCAGTTCTTC
. | TRBJ1-2 | . | TRBV6-2/TRBV6-3 | CASSYTDQYGYTF | TGTGCCAGCAGTTACACAGACCAATATGGCTACACCTTC
TRBD1 | TRBJ1-4 | . | TRBV5-1 | CASTGDSATNEKLFF | TGCGCCAGCACGGGGGACAGTGCAACTAATGAAAAACTGTTTTTT
. | TRBJ2-3 | . | TRBV19 | CASSSTGSDTQYF | TGTGCCAGTAGTTCGACCGGGTCCGATACGCAGTATTTT
TRBD1 | TRBJ1-2 | . | TRBV3-1/TRBV3-2 | CASESGQGGANGYTF | TGTGCCAGCGAATCAGGACAGGGAGGAGCAAATGGCTACACCTTC
. | TRBJ2-3 | once | TRBV2 | CASKEELNTDTQYF | TGTGCCAGCAAGGAGGAACTAAATACAGATACGCAGTATTTT
TRBD1 | TRBJ2-7 | . | TRBV5-1 | CASSQITGTAYEQYF | TGCGCCAGCAGCCAGATAACAGGGACAGCCTACGAGCAGTACTTC
TRBD1 | TRBJ1-1 | . | TRBV19 | CASSIKTGPVNTEAFF | TGTGCCAGTAGTATCAAGACAGGGCCAGTGAACACTGAAGCTTTCTTT
. | TRBJ1-1 | once | TRBV5-6 | CASSRTGISTEAFF | TGTGCCAGCAGCAGAACAGGGATAAGCACTGAAGCTTTCTTT
TRBD1 | TRBJ1-1 | . | TRBV6-6 | CASSPNRGLNTEAFF | TGTGCCAGCAGTCCGAACAGGGGGCTGAACACTGAAGCTTTCTTT
. | TRBJ1-4 | . | TRBV5-6 | CASSLRTTTNEKLFF | TGTGCCAGCAGCTTGAGGACAACAACTAATGAAAAACTGTTTTTT
TRBD1 | TRBJ1-2 | . | TRBV2 | CASSGQGTLHYTF | TGTGCCAGCAGCGGACAGGGAACCTTGCACTACACCTTC
TRBD2 | TRBJ2-1 | . | TRBV5-1 | CASSSQGLAGGAEQFF | TGCGCCAGCAGCTCCCAAGGACTAGCGGGGGGGGCTGAGCAGTTCTTC
TRBD1 | TRBJ1-2 | . | TRBV28 | CASRGQGLNYGYTF | TGTGCCAGCAGGGGACAGGGGCTAAACTATGGCTACACCTTC
. | TRBJ1-6 | . | TRBV5-1 | CASSFGGSNSPLHF | TGCGCCAGCAGCTTTGGGGGCTCGAATTCACCCCTCCACTTT
TRBD1 | TRBJ2-7 | . | TRBV11-3 | CASSLPGQGAREQYF | TGTGCCAGCAGCTTGCCGGGACAGGGGGCCCGCGAGCAGTACTTC
. | TRBJ1-1 | . | TRBV5-1 | CASSYLAGLSTEAFF | TGCGCCAGCAGCTACCTTGCAGGGCTTAGCACTGAAGCTTTCTTT
. | TRBJ2-3 | . | TRBV18 | CASSPLGLSAGTDTQYF | TGTGCCAGCTCACCACTTGGGCTCTCCGCCGGCACAGATACGCAGTATTTT
. | TRBJ1-2 | . | TRBV2 | CANTPGDGYTF | TGTGCTAATACCCCCGGAGATGGCTACACCTTC
. | TRBJ1-4 | . | TRBV6-2/TRBV6-3 | CASSYGRGVATNEKLFF | TGTGCCAGCAGTTACGGGCGGGGAGTTGCAACTAATGAAAAACTGTTTTTT
TRBD2 | TRBJ2-3 | . | TRBV5-1 | CASTNRAGGRNTQYF | TGCGCCAGCACAAACCGGGCGGGGGGCCGAAATACGCAGTATTTT